These 21 T cell receptor beta chains share one sample of origin, sequenced in a study of response to subunit inactivated influenza vaccine. TCRdb re-called the RT-PCR reads through MiXCR, storing one row per CDR3 protein. Of about 540,000 distinct CDR3 sequences in the sample, approximately 24% were seen once. These same records also appear under a second study, on T cells expressing NK-cell markers. That report notes: As the method of synthesis, 5'RACE template switching with UMIs yielded TCR beta cDNA.

The material was CD4+ T cells sorted from PBMCs, obtained about 13 days after vaccination. All receptors come from a man aged 45-65 years who received an inactivated influenza vaccine.

This chain links TRBV4-3 with TRBJ2-3; weak D call: TRBD2 (6 bases). The CDR3 covers 13 residues. Germline assignment: CDR1 LGHNA and CDR2 YSLEER. Trimming stripped 0 bases from V and 6 bases from J, with 7 bases between. CDR3 DNA sequence: TGCGCCAGCAGCCAAGATGCGGGGGATACGCAGTATTTT. Its translation: CASSQDAGDTQYF.

In its sample, this clonotype was seen many times. The chain is built from TRBV7-2 and TRBJ2-2; D might be TRBD1 or TRBD2, each matching 5 bases. Per the germline V gene, CDR1 is SGHTA and CDR2 is FQGNSA. This CDR3 spans 15 amino acids. Trimming stripped 5 bases from V and 2 bases from J, with 12 bases between. CDR3 sequence reads: CASSTDGTNTGELFF. CDR3 DNA sequence: TGTGCCAGCAGCACCGACGGGACCAACACCGGGGAGCTGTTTTTT.

The chain links TRBV27 to TRBJ2-7, with D possibly being TRBD1 (6 bases). Trimming took 2 bases from V and 3 from J, leaving 14 bases between them. The germline V gene has CDR1 MNHEY and CDR2 SMNVEV (reference sequence). The CDR3 totals 15 residues. CDR3 nucleotides: TGTGCCAGCAGTTTAAAATCGGGACACTACTACGAGCAGTACTTC. Its protein is CASSLKSGHYYEQYF.

This clonotype has only a few counts. The rearrangement links TRBV15 to TRBJ2-1, with D maybe TRBD2 (5 bases). The germline V gene has CDR1 LNHNV and CDR2 YYDKDF (reference sequence). The V end was cut by 5 bases, the J end by 7 bases, with 9 bases between. The CDR3 is 12 residues long. This chain's CDR3 is CATSGSGNEQFF. Here the CDR3 DNA reads TGTGCCACCAGCGGCAGCGGAAATGAGCAGTTCTTC.

The chain has TRBV18 and TRBJ2-7; a possible D gene is TRBD1 (6 bases). The CDR3 totals 14 residues. Trimming pared 3 bases from V and 3 bases from J, leaving 12 bases between. CDR1 and CDR2 (germline): KGHSH, LQKENI. This chain's CDR3 is CASSPRDTYYEQYF. The DNA for the CDR3 is TGTGCCAGCTCACCCCGGGACACCTACTACGAGCAGTACTTC. Full variable domain (outside the CDR3, taken from reference TRBV18 and TRBJ2-7): NAGVMQNPRHLVRRRGQEARLRCSPMKGHSHVYWYRQLPEEGLKFMVYLQKENIIDESGMPKERFSAEFPKEGPSILRIQQVVRGDSAAYFCASSPRDTYYEQYFGPGTRLTVT.

This chain uses TRBV7-2 with TRBJ2-4; D is possibly TRBD2 (5 bases). Germline V lookup: CDR1 SGHTA, CDR2 FQGNSA. CDR3 size: 15 residues. Trimming left V 5 bases short and J 0 bases short, with 11 bases between. The CDR3 coding sequence is TGTGCCAGCAGCCGACTACTTGTAGCCAAAAACATTCAGTACTTC. Amino acids: CASSRLLVAKNIQYF.

A few counts support this clonotype. The V call is TRBV7-2, the J call TRBJ2-1, with 11 bases identical to TRBD2. This CDR3 region has 15 residues. CDR1 SGHTA and CDR2 FQGNSA come from the germline V gene. Trimming cost V 5 bases and J 7 bases; bases outside gene matches: 7. The CDR3 DNA follows: TGTGCCAGCAGCCCAGTAGCGGGGGGGGGGAATGAGCAGTTCTTC. It specifies CASSPVAGGGNEQFF.

The genes are TRBV5-8 and TRBJ2-1, with unresolved D. Germline V gives CDR1 SGHTS, CDR2 YDEGEE. With 3 bases removed from V and 0 bases from J, the gap between germline ends came to 16 bases. This CDR3 spans 17 amino acids. This chain's CDR3 is CASSWPARTRSYNEQFF. The CDR3 DNA reads TGTGCCAGCAGCTGGCCAGCGCGCACTCGCTCCTACAATGAGCAGTTCTTC.

The chain combines TRBV18 with TRBJ2-7, with 7 bases matching TRBD1. Germline CDR1 reads KGHSH; CDR2 reads LQKENI. This CDR3 is 15 amino acids long. Losses at the gene ends were 3 bases for V and 1 base for J; bases not matched to a gene: 6. The CDR3, as DNA: TGTGCCAGCTCACCGGGACAGAGATATTCCTACGAGCAGTACTTC. It translates to CASSPGQRYSYEQYF.

This rearrangement joins TRBV12-3 or TRBV12-4 to TRBJ1-6; D uncertain. V was shortened by 1 base and J by 6 bases, with 10 bases between the two germline ends. The CDR3 covers 15 residues. CDR3 protein: CASSLEGSVNSPLHF. Here the CDR3 DNA reads TGTGCCAGCAGTTTAGAGGGCTCGGTTAATTCACCCCTCCACTTT.

This rearrangement joins TRBV12-3 or TRBV12-4 to TRBJ2-1, with 9 bases fitting TRBD1. With V trimmed by 6 bases and J by 10 bases, 13 bases remained unmatched. The length of the CDR3 is 15 residues. CDR3 sequence reads: CASSTLSGTGSEQFF. The CDR3 DNA follows: TGTGCCAGCAGCACACTATCCGGGACAGGGAGCGAGCAGTTCTTC.

In nucleotides, the CDR3 is TGCGCCACCCGACAGGGGGCGGGCGACGAAAAACTGTTTTTT. Protein: CATRQGAGDEKLFF. This chain connects TRBV5-1 to TRBJ1-4, with 10 bases aligning to TRBD1. V was pared by 9 bases and J by 8 bases, with 10 bases of the junction left unmatched. Germline V gene sequence: CDR1 SGHRS, CDR2 YFSETQ. The CDR3 is made up of 14 amino acids.

This sequence joins TRBV5-1 and TRBJ1-3, with TRBD1 identical over 10 bases. The CDR3 has 15 residues. V trimming: 2 bases; J trimming: 2 bases; junction bases outside the gene matches: 1. Germline CDR1 is SGHRS and CDR2 is YFSETQ. The CDR3 region is CASSFGTGAGNTIYF. The CDR3 bases are TGCGCCAGCAGCTTTGGGACAGGGGCTGGAAACACCATATATTTT.

There are many counts of this clonotype. This chain links TRBV12-3 or TRBV12-4 with TRBJ2-2; D is ambiguous. V was shortened by 4 bases and J by 6 bases, with 15 bases between the two germline ends. This CDR3 is built from 15 residues. CDR3 sequence (DNA): TGTGCCAGCAGTTACTTGGTCTCCGGGCCCGGGGAGCTGTTTTTT. Translated, it gives CASSYLVSGPGELFF.

The chain carries TRBV10-3 and TRBJ2-7; weak D call: TRBD2 (5 bases). Trimming cost V 0 bases and J 2 bases, with 8 bases left between them. CDR3 size: 14 residues. Germline V gene data show CDR1 as ENHRY and CDR2 as SYGVKD. CDR3 DNA: TGTGCCATCAGTGAGTCGGCCGGGACCTACGAGCAGTACTTC. It is translated as CAISESAGTYEQYF.

The chain is built from TRBV12-3 or TRBV12-4 and TRBJ2-3, with 7 bases lining up with TRBD1. V was clipped by 3 bases and J by 7 bases; unmatched bases: 4. CDR3 size: 13 residues. Written as DNA, the CDR3 is TGTGCCAGCAGTTTCGAGAGGGGGCATACGCAGTATTTT. It translates to CASSFERGHTQYF.

This clonotype came up many times. This sequence joins TRBV20-1 and TRBJ1-4; 9 bases line up with TRBD1. Germline CDR1 reads DFQATT; CDR2 reads SNEGSKA (reference sequence). The CDR3 extends over 12 amino acids. The trim removed 4 bases at V and 7 bases at J, leaving 1 base unmatched. The CDR3 reads CSATDRGEKLFF. CDR3 in DNA: TGCAGTGCTACGGACAGGGGTGAAAAACTGTTTTTT.

This chain uses TRBV10-3 with TRBJ1-1; D not certain. The CDR3 spans 14 residues. Germline assignment: CDR1 ENHRY and CDR2 SYGVKD. Trimming pared 3 bases from V and 0 bases from J, leaving 8 bases between. The CDR3 nucleotides are TGTGCCATCAGTGAACCGGTGTTGAACACTGAAGCTTTCTTT. Encoded protein: CAISEPVLNTEAFF.

Only a few counts were recorded for this clonotype. The chain is built from TRBV30 and TRBJ1-1; the D is unclear. The V end lost 8 bases, the J end lost 5 bases, and 18 bases lay between the germline ends. The length of the CDR3 is 13 residues. CDR1 and CDR2 (germline): GTSNPN, SVGIG (reference sequence). CDR3 sequence: CASQRGRRTEAFF. As DNA, the CDR3 is TGTGCCAGCCAGCGAGGGAGGAGGACTGAAGCTTTCTTT.

This sequence joins TRBV12-3 or TRBV12-4 and TRBJ2-1; 8 bases agree with TRBD2. The CDR3 runs 12 residues. V shed 5 bases and J 13 bases; nucleotides not matched to a gene: 7. The DNA of the CDR3 is TGTGCCAGCAGTCGAGATAGCGGGATTCAGTTCTTC. This codes for CASSRDSGIQFF.

There are a few counts of this clonotype. The chain combines TRBV12-3 or TRBV12-4 with TRBJ1-4, with 7 bases lining up with TRBD1. The CDR3 spans 14 residues. With V trimmed by 5 bases and J by 7 bases, 7 bases remained unmatched. CDR3 nucleotide sequence: TGTGCCAGCAGTGAACAGGGGAGGGCTGAAAAACTGTTTTTT. Its translation is CASSEQGRAEKLFF.